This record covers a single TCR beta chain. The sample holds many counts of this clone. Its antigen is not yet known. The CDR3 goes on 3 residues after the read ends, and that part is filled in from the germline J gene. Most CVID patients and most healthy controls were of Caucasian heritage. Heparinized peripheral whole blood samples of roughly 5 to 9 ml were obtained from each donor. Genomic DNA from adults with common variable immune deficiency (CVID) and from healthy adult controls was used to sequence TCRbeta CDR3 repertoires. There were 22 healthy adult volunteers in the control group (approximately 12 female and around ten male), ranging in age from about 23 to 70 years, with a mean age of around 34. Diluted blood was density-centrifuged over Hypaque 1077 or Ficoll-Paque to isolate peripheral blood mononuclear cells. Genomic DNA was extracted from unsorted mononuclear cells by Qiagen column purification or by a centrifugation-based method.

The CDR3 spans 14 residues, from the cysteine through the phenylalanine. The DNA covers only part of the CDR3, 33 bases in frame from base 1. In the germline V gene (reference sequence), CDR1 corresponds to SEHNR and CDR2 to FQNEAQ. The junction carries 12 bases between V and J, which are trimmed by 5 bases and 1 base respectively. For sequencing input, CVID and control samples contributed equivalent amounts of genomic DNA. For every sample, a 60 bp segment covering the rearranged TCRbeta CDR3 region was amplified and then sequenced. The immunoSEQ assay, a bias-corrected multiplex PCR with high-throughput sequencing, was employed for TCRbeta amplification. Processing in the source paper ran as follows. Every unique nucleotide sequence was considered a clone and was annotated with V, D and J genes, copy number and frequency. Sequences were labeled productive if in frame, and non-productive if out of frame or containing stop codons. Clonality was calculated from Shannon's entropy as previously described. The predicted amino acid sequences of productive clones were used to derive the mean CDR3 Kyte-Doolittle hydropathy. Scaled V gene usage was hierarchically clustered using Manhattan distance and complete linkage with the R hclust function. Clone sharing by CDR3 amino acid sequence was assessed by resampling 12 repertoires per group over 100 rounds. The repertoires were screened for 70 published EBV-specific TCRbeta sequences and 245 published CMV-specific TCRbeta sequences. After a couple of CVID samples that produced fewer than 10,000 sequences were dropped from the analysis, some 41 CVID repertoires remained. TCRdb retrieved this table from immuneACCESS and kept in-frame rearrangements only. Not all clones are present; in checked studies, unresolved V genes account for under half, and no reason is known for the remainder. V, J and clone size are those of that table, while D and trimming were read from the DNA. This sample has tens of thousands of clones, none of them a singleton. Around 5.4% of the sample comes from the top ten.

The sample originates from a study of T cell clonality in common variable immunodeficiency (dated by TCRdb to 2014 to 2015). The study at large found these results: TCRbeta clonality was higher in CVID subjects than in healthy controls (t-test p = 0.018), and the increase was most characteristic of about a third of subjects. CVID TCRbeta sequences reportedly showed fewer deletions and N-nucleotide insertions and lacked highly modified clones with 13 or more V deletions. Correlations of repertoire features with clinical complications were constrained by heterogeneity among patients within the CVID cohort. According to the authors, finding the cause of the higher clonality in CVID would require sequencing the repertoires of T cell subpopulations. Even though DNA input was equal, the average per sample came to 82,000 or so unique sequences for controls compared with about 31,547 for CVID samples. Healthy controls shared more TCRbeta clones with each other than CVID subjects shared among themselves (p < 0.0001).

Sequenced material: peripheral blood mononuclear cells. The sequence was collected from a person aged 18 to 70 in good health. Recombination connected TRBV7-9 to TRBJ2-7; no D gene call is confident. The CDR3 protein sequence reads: CASSDRKASYEQYF. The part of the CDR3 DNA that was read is TGTGCCAGCAGCGATCGCAAAGCGTCCTACGAG.